Sequencing of this TCR beta chain was carried out in a study of blood T cell repertoires in COVID-19. As for the study in general: Sample material is recorded as cDNA or gDNA derived from T cells, B-cell-depleted T cells, or PBMCs.

Per the original data handling: Amplification of reference gene primers was used by the study to estimate nucleated cell counts. Using immunoSEQ multiplex PCR, the repertoire was profiled, and TCRdb retains in-frame clones only, with some absent. That table gives V, J and clone size, and the DNA gave D and trimming. This table has about 230,000 clones, roughly 85% appearing once. The sequence was collected from a woman aged 70 to 79 with active or convalescent COVID-19. Specimen: peripheral blood.

In nucleotides, the CDR3 is TGTGCCAGCAGTCCGTATCGGGATGGCTACACCTTC. It codes for CASSPYRDGYTF. V is TRBV5-6 and J is TRBJ1-2; D is unclear. The CDR3 contains 12 residues. Deletions cut 5 bases from V and 6 bases from J, with 11 bases between. In germline, CDR1 is SGHDT, CDR2 YYEEEE. The variable domain in full, completed from reference TRBV5-6 and TRBJ1-2, reads DAGVTQSPTHLIKTRGQQVTLRCSPKSGHDTVSWYQQALGQGPQFIFQYYEEEERQRGNFPDRFSGHQFPNYSSELNVNALLLGDSALYLCASSPYRDGYTFGSGTRLTVV.